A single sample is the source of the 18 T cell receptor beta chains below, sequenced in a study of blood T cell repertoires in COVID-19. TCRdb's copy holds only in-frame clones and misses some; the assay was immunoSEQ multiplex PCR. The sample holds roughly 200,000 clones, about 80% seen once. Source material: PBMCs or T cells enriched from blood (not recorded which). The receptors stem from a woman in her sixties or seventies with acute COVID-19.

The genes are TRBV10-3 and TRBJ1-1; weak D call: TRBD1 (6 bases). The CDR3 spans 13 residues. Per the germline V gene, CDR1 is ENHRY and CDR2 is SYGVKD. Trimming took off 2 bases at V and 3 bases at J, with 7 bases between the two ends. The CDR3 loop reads CAISEHRDTEAFF. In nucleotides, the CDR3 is TGTGCCATCAGTGAGCACAGGGACACTGAAGCTTTCTTT.

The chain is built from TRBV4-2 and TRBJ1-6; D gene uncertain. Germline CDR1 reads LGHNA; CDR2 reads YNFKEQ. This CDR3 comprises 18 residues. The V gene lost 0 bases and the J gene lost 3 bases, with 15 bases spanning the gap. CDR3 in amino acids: CASSQEDIRRNYNSPLHF. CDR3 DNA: TGTGCCAGCAGCCAAGAGGATATCCGGCGGAACTATAATTCACCCCTCCACTTT.

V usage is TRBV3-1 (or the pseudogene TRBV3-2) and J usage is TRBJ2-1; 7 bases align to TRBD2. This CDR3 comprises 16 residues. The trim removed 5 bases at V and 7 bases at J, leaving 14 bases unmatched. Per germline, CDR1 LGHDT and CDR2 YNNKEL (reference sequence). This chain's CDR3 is CASSSHGWGGTNEQFF. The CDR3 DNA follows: TGTGCCAGCAGCTCCCACGGTTGGGGGGGTACTAATGAGCAGTTCTTC.

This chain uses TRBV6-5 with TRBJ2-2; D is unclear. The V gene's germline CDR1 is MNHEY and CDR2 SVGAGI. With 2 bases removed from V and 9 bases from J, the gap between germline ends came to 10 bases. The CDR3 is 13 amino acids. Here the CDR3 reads CASSYLAGWELFF. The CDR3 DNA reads TGTGCCAGCAGTTACCTCGCCGGTTGGGAGCTGTTTTTT.

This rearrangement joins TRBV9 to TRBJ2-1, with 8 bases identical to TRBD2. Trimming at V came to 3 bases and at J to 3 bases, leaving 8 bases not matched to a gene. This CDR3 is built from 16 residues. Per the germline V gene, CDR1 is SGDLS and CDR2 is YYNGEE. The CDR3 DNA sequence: TGTGCCAGCAGCGGACTACTAGCGGAAGGCTACAATGAGCAGTTCTTC. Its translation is CASSGLLAEGYNEQFF.

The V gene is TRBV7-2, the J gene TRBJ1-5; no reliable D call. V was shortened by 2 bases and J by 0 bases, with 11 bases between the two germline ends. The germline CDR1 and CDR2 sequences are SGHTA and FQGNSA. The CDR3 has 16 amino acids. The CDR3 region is CASSLSGPYSNQPQHF. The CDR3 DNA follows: TGTGCCAGCAGCTTATCAGGTCCTTATAGCAATCAGCCCCAGCATTTT.

Here the CDR3 DNA reads TGTGCCAGCAACCTCGGGACACCCGAGAATGTCGGTGGCTACACCTTC. As protein: CASNLGTPENVGGYTF. The J gene is TRBJ1-2, the V gene TRBV7-9, with a tentative D call TRBD1 (6 bases). CDR1 and CDR2 from the germline V gene are SEHNR and FQNEAQ (reference sequence). CDR3 length: 16 residues. Trimming took 7 bases from V and 7 from J, leaving 25 bases between them.

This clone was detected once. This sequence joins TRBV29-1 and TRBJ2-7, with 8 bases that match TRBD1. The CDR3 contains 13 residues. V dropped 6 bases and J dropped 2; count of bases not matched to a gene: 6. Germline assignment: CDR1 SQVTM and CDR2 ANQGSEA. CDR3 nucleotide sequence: TGCAGCGTGGCGCAGGGGGCGCCCTACGAGCAGTACTTC. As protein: CSVAQGAPYEQYF.

The CDR3 nucleotides read TGTGCCAGTAGTAAACTAGCGGGGTCCAGGGGCGGGGAGCTGTTTTTT. Its translation: CASSKLAGSRGGELFF. The genes are TRBV19 and TRBJ2-2; 10 positions agree with TRBD2. CDR1 is LNHDA and CDR2 is SQIVND in the germline V gene (reference sequence). The CDR3 totals 16 residues. V lost 4 bases to trimming and J lost 7 bases; unmatched junction nucleotides: 9.

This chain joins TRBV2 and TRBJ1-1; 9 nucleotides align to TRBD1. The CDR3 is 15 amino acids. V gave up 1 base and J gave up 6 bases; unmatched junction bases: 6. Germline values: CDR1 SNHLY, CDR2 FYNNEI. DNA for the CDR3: TGTGCCAGCAGTGAAGGAGGACAGGGGAAGGCTGAAGCTTTCTTT. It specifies CASSEGGQGKAEAFF.

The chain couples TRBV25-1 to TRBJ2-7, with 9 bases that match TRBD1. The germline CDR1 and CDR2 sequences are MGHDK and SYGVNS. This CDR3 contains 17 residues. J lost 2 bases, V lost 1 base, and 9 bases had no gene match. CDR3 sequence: CASSEFRGTGTTYEQYF. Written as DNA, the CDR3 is TGTGCCAGCAGTGAATTTCGGGGGACAGGGACTACCTACGAGCAGTACTTC.

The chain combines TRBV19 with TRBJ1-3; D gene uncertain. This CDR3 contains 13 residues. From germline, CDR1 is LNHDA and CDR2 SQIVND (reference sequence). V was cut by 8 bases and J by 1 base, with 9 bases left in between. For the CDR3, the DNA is TGTGCCAGTGGCTCAGAATCTGGAAACACCATATATTTT. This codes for CASGSESGNTIYF. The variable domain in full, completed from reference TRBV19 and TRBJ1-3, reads DGGITQSPKYLFRKEGQNVTLSCEQNLNHDAMYWYRQDPGQGLRLIYYSQIVNDFQKGDIAEGYSVSREKKESFPLTVTSAQKNPTAFYLCASGSESGNTIYFGEGSWLTVV.

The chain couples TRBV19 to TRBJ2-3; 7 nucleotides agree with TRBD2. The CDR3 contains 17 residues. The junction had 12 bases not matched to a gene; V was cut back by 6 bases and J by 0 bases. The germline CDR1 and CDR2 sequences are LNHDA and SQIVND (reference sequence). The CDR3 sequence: CASRYSREASSTDTQYF. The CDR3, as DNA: TGTGCCAGTAGATACTCTCGGGAGGCCTCTAGCACAGATACGCAGTATTTT.

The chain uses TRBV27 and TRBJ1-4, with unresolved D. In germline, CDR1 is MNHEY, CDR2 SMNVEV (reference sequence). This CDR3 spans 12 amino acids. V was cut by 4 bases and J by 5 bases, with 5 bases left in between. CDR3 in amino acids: CASSSMNEKLFF. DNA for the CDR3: TGTGCCAGCAGTTCAATGAATGAAAAACTGTTTTTT.

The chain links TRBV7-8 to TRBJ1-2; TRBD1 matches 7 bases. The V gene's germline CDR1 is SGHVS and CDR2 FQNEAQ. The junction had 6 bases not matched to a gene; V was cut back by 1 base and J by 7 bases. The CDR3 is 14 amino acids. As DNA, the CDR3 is TGTGCCAGCAGCTTAGAAGGGGGCGGTTTTGGCTACACCTTC. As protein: CASSLEGGGFGYTF.

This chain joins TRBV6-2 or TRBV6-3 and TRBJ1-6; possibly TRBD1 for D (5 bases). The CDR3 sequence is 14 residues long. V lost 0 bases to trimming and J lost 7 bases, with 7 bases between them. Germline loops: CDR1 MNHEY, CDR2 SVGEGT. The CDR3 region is CASSYSTGNSPLHF. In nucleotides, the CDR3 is TGTGCCAGCAGTTACTCAACAGGAAATTCACCCCTCCACTTT.

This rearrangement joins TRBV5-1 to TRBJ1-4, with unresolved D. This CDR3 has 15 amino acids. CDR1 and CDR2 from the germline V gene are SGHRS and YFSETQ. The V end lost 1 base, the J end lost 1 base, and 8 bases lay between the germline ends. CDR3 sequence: CASSLIRGTNEKLFF. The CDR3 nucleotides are TGCGCCAGCAGCTTGATACGAGGAACTAATGAAAAACTGTTTTTT. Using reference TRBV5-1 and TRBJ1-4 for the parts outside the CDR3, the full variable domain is KAGVTQTPRYLIKTRGQQVTLSCSPISGHRSVSWYQQTPGQGLQFLFEYFSETQRNKGNFPGRFSGRQFSNSRSEMNVSTLELGDSALYLCASSLIRGTNEKLFFGSGTQLSVL.

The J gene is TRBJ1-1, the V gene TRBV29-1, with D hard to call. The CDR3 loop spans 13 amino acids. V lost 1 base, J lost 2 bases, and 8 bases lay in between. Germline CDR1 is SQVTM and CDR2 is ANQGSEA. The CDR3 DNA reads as TGCAGCGTTGAAGTTCAGGAAAACACTGAAGCTTTCTTT. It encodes CSVEVQENTEAFF.